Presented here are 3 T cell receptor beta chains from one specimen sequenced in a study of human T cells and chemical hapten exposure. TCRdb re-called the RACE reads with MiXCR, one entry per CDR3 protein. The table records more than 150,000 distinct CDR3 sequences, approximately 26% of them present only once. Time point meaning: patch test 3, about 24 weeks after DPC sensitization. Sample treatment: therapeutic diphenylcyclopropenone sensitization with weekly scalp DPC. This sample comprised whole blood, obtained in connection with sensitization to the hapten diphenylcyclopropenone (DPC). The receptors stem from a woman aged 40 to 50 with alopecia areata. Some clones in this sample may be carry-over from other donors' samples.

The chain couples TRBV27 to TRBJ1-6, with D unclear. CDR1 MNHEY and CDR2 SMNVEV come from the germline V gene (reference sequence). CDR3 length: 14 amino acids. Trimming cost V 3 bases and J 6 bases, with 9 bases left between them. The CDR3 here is CASSFRSPNSPLHF. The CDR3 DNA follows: TGTGCCAGCAGTTTTCGGAGCCCTAATTCACCCCTCCACTTT.

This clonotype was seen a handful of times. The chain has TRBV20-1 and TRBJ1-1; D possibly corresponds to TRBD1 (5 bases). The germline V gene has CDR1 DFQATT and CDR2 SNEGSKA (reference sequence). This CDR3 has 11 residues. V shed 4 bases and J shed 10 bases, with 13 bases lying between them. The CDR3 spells CSAKTGDGAFF. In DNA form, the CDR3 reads TGCAGTGCTAAAACGGGGGATGGAGCTTTCTTT.

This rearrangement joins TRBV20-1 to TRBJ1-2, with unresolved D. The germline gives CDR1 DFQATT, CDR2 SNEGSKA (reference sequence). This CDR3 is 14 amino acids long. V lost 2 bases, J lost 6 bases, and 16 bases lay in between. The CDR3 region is CSARLSTSSHGYTF. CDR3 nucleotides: TGCAGTGCTAGACTCTCGACTTCGTCCCATGGCTACACCTTC.